This T cell receptor (beta chain) was captured by sequencing in a study of CD8+CD57+ T cells in acquired aplastic anemia. Turning to the study itself: On average, healthy donors gave 9 million to 11 million reads for CD4+ cells. Points from the study as a whole: The study found no significant CD8+ Simpson's diversity difference between patients and controls.

Note on this clonotype: Antigen unknown.

Between the trimmed V and J ends, which lost 7 bases and 5 bases, there was a span of 11 bases. The length of the CDR3 is 11 residues. Germline CDR1 DFQATT, CDR2 SNEGSKA (reference sequence). Profiles of TCR beta VDJ and CDR3 were generated from a genomic DNA template. TCRdb re-derived calls from the reads in MiXCR, one entry per CDR3 protein. The data hold 150,000 to 200,000 distinct CDR3 sequences, with under 55% observed a single time. Sequenced: sorted CD4+, CD8+, or CD8+CD57+ T cells (not recorded which) from PBMCs. The V gene is TRBV20-1, the J gene TRBJ2-5; D remains ambiguous. This clonotype was sampled from a human donor in good health. CDR3 loop: CSVVLRETQYF. Written as DNA, the CDR3 is TGCAGTGTTGTCCTTAGGGAGACCCAGTACTTC.